The 7 T cell receptor beta chains given below trace back to one sample, sequenced in a study of cytomegalovirus exposure and HLA in healthy donors (dated by TCRdb to 2016 to 2017). The library came from the immunoSEQ multiplex PCR assay. For the multiplex PCR, a mixture combining 60 forward primers for TCR Vbeta segments and 13 reverse primers for TCR Jbeta segments was used. Here the immuneACCESS table is served through TCRdb, limited to in-frame sequences with V and J called. Missing clones are a known gap in these copies; in checked studies unresolved V genes cover under half, and the rest lacks a known reason. Counted in this sample were roughly 150,000 clones; over 80% of them appeared once. Roughly 1.4% of the sample comes from the top ten. Material: PBMCs. The source of these receptors is a woman aged 18-35 years in good health and CMV-seronegative.

V gene TRBV11-2 combines with J gene TRBJ2-7, with D perhaps matching TRBD1 (5 bases). This CDR3 contains 15 residues. Per germline, CDR1 SGHAT and CDR2 FQNNGV. V gave up 2 bases and J gave up 6 bases, with 17 bases separating them. CDR3 residues: CASSLTRGTRVEQYF. The CDR3 DNA reads TGTGCCAGCAGCTTAACAAGGGGTACCCGAGTCGAGCAGTACTTC.

This clone was seen a few times. The rearrangement links TRBV6-5 to TRBJ2-7; 8 positions match TRBD1. The germline V gene has CDR1 MNHEY and CDR2 SVGAGI. With 5 bases clipped from V and 2 bases from J, the junction kept 5 bases outside the gene matches. This CDR3 spans 14 amino acids. CDR3 sequence reads: CASSRGTGTYEQYF. Written as DNA, the CDR3 is TGTGCCAGCAGTCGCGGGACAGGTACCTACGAGCAGTACTTC.

The rearrangement links TRBV5-6 to TRBJ2-7, with TRBD1 matching over 8 bases. CDR3 length equals 14 residues. CDR1 is SGHDT, CDR2 YYEEEE, per germline. After removal of 4 bases from V and 2 bases from J, the junction contained 5 bases not matched to a gene. The CDR3 protein is CASSQYRGAYEQYF. The CDR3 DNA follows: TGTGCCAGCAGCCAATACAGGGGGGCCTACGAGCAGTACTTC.

This clone was observed a few times. The rearrangement joins TRBV6-5 to TRBJ2-7; D perhaps matches TRBD1 (6 bases). The CDR3 length is 14 residues. V gave up 6 bases and J gave up 8 bases, with 20 bases separating them. The germline gives CDR1 MNHEY, CDR2 SVGAGI. The CDR3 reads CASSQTGTSVQQYF. The CDR3 bases are TGTGCCAGCAGCCAAACAGGGACGTCGGTGCAGCAGTACTTC.

The rearrangement links TRBV6-5 to TRBJ1-2; 10 nucleotides match TRBD1. V was clipped by 4 bases and J by 5 bases; unmatched bases: 10. Germline CDR1 reads MNHEY; CDR2 reads SVGAGI. The CDR3 extends over 16 amino acids. The CDR3 loop reads CASSSRTGGTPYGYTF. The CDR3 nucleotides are TGTGCCAGCAGTTCCCGGACAGGGGGTACCCCTTATGGCTACACCTTC.

The V and J genes are TRBV4-2 and TRBJ2-2, with no clear D. From germline, CDR1 is LGHNA and CDR2 YNFKEQ. The CDR3 contains 16 residues. Between the trimmed V and J ends, which lost 0 bases and 5 bases, there was a span of 13 bases. Here the CDR3 reads CASSQDRSSRTGELFF. The CDR3 nucleotides read TGTGCCAGCAGCCAAGATAGGAGTTCGAGGACCGGGGAGCTGTTTTTT.

This clone was counted a few times. Its ends do not fully match the called genes, so a read error is possible. This chain joins TRBV9 and TRBJ2-6, with a weak D call TRBD1 (5 bases). This CDR3 is built from 15 residues. The germline gives CDR1 SGDLS, CDR2 YYNGEE. The CDR3 spells CASSVPGTGANGLTF. Here the CDR3 DNA reads TGTGCCAGCAGCGTACCAGGAACTGGGGCCAACGGCCTGACTTTC. The entire variable domain, with the rest obtained from reference TRBV9 and TRBJ2-6, is as follows: DSGVTQTPKHLITATGQRVTLRCSPRSGDLSVYWYQQSLDQGLQFLIQYYNGEERAKGNILERFSAQQFPDLHSELNLSSLELGDSALYFCASSVPGTGANGLTFGAGSRLTVL.